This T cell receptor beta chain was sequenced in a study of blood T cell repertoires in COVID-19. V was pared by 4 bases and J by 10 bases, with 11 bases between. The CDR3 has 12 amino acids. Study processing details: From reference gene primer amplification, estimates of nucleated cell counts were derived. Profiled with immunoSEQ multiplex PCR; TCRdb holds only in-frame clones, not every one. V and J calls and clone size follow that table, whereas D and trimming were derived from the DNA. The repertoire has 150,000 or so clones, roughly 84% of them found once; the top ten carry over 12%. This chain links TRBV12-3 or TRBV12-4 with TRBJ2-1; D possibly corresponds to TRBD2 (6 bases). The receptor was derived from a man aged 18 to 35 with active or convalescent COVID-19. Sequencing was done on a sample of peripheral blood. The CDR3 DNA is TGTGCCAGCAGTTCTAGCGTGGGAGAGCAGTTCTTC. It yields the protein CASSSSVGEQFF.